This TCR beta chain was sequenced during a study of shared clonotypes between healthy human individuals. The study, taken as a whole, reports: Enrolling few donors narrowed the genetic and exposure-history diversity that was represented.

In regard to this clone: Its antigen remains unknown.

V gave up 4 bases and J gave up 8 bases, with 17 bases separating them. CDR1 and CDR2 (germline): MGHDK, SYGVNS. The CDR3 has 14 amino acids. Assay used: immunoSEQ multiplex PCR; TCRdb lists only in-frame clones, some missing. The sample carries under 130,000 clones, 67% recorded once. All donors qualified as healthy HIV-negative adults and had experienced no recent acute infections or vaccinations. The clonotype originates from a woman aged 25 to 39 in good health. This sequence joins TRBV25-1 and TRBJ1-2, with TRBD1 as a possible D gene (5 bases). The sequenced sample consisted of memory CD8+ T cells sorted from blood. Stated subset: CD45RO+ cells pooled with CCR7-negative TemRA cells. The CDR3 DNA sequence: TGTGCCAGCAGTGGATCTGGGCCCTGGGACGGCTACACCTTC. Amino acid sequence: CASSGSGPWDGYTF.